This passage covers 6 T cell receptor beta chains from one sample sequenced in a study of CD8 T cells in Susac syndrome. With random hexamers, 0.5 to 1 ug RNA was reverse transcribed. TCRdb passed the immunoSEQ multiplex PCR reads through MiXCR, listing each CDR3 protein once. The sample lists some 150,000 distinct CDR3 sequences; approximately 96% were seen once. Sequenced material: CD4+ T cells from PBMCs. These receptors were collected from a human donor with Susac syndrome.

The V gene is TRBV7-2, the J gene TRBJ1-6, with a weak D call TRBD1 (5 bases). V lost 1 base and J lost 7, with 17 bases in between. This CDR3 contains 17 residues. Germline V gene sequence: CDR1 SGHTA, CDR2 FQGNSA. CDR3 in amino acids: CASSLVSPGPGNSPLHF. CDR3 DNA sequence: TGTGCCAGCAGCTTAGTGTCCCCGGGACCCGGGAATTCACCCCTCCACTTT.

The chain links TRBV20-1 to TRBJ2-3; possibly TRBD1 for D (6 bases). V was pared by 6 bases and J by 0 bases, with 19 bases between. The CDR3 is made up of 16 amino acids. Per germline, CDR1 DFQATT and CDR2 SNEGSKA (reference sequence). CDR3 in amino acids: CSAPNRAGASTDTQYF. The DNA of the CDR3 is TGCAGTGCCCCGAATCGAGCAGGGGCTAGCACAGATACGCAGTATTTT.

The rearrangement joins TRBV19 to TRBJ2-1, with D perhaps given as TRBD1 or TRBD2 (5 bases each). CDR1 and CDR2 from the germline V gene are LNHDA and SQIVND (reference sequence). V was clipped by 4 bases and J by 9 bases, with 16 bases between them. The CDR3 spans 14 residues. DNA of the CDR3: TGTGCCAGTAGTAAGGGACGGCGCAGCGGTGAGCAGTTCTTC. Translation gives CASSKGRRSGEQFF.

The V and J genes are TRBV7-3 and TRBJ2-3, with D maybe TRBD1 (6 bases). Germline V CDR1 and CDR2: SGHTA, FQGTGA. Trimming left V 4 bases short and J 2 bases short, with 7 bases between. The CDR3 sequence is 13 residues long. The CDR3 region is CASSWDNTDTQYF. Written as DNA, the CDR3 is TGTGCCAGCAGCTGGGACAACACAGATACGCAGTATTTT.

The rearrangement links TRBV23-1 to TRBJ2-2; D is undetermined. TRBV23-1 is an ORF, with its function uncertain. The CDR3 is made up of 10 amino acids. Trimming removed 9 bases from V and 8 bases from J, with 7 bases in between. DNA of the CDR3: TGCGCCAGAATGGCGGGGGAGCTGTTTTTT. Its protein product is CARMAGELFF.

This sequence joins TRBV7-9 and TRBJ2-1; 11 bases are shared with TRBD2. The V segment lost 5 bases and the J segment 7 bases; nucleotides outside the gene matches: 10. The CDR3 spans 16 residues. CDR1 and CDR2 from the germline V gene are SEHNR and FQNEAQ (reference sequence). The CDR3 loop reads CASSRTSLAGGNEQFF. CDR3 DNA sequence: TGTGCCAGCAGCCGAACCTCTCTAGCGGGGGGAAATGAGCAGTTCTTC.